The TCR beta chain described here comes from a study of shared clonotypes between healthy human individuals. Researchers divided each subset's genomic DNA evenly across several immunoSEQ plates. Produced via immunoSEQ multiplex PCR; TCRdb's table is partial and in-frame only. The sample lists about 1,900,000 clones, 85% to 95% occurring once. With respect to this clone: Its antigen is unknown.

This CDR3 is built from 13 residues. Germline V CDR1 and CDR2: SGHNT, YYREEE (reference sequence). The germline V and J ends were trimmed by 0 bases and 6 bases, with 10 bases remaining between them. Study results and caveats: Sharing across a handful of donors was seen in 4% to 6.5% of naive CD4 clonotypes.

The naive CD8 population came from CD45RO-negative cells selected for CCR7, without terminally differentiated effector memory CD45RA+ cells. This sequence originates from a young man in good health. V usage is TRBV5-4 and J usage is TRBJ2-7; D gene uncertain. Sequencing input: naive CD8+ T cells sorted from blood. The CDR3 DNA is TGTGCCAGCAGCTTGGAACCCCTCGGCGAGCAGTACTTC. Translating it yields CASSLEPLGEQYF.